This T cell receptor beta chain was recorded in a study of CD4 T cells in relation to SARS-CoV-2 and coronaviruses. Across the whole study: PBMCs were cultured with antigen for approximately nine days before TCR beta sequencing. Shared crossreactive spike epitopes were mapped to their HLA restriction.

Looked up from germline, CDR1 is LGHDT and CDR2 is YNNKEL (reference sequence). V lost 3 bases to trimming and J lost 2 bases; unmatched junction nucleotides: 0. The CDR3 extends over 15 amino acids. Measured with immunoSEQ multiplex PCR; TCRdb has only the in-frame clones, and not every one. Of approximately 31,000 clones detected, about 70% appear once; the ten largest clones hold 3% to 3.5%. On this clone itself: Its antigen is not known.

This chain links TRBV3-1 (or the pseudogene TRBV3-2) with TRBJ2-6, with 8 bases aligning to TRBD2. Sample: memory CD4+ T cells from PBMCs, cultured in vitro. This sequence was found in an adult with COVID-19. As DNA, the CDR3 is TGTGCCAGCAGCCAGGGACTAGCTGGGGCCAACGTCCTGACTTTC. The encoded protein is CASSQGLAGANVLTF.